Listed here is a single T cell receptor (beta chain). Its antigen is unidentified. This entry belongs to a study of shared clonotypes between healthy human individuals. Running of the assay took place at deep level. Produced via immunoSEQ multiplex PCR; TCRdb's table is partial and in-frame only. The sample contains a few hundred thousand clones, about 95% of which appear only once. Germline V gene data show CDR1 as SGDLS and CDR2 as YYNGEE. V trimming: 4 bases; J trimming: 4 bases; junction bases outside the gene matches: 7. This CDR3 region has 14 residues. CD8 cells classed as naive were CD45RO-negative and positively selected for CCR7, excluding terminally differentiated effector memory CD45RA+ cells. Donors comprised healthy HIV-negative adults lacking recent acute infections or vaccinations. Study results and limitations: Compared with memory subsets, naive subsets generally had larger estimated richness. Sharing across several donors was seen in 4.5% to 6.5% of naive CD4 clonotypes.

The source is a young woman in good health. The sample was naive CD8+ T cells sorted from blood. This rearrangement joins TRBV9 to TRBJ1-2, with TRBD1 matching over 7 bases. DNA for the CDR3: TGTGCCAGCAGCCCATCACAGGGGAGCTATGGCTACACCTTC. Translation gives CASSPSQGSYGYTF. The full variable domain, completed using reference TRBV9 and TRBJ1-2, is DSGVTQTPKHLITATGQRVTLRCSPRSGDLSVYWYQQSLDQGLQFLIQYYNGEERAKGNILERFSAQQFPDLHSELNLSSLELGDSALYFCASSPSQGSYGYTFGSGTRLTVV.